This TCR beta chain was found in a study of neoadjuvant anti-PD-1 for oral cavity cancer. Sequencing was performed with immunoSEQ multiplex PCR; in TCRdb, only in-frame clones are kept and a portion is missing. The repertoire holds about 14,000 clones, with 75% to 85% as singletons. Germline CDR1 SGHNT, CDR2 YYREEE (reference sequence). Deletions cut 3 bases from V and 1 base from J, with 16 bases between. This CDR3 contains 16 residues. Time point indicated: after neoadjuvant nivolumab, at surgical resection. The sequence derives from a person between 35 and 79 years old with oral cavity squamous cell carcinoma. This sample comprised PBMCs, obtained after nivolumab (anti-PD-1) treatment. The chain is built from TRBV5-4 and TRBJ1-1; D unresolved. CDR3 sequence reads: CASSSRRPLKNTEAFF. CDR3 in DNA: TGTGCCAGCAGCTCCCGTCGGCCGTTAAAGAACACTGAAGCTTTCTTT. The full variable domain, completed using reference TRBV5-4 and TRBJ1-1, is ETGVTQSPTHLIKTRGQQVTLRCSSQSGHNTVSWYQQALGQGPQFIFQYYREEENGRGNFPPRFSGLQFPNYSSELNVNALELDDSALYLCASSSRRPLKNTEAFFGQGTRLTVV.